This is a list of T cell receptor beta chains from one sample in a study of cytomegalovirus exposure and HLA in healthy donors. Generated by immunoSEQ multiplex PCR, the TCRdb table keeps only in-frame clones and is missing some. This table has about 130,000 clones, around 8.5% appearing once. Sequencing was performed on PBMCs. Receptor source: a man aged 35 to 55 in good health and CMV-seronegative. Each CDR3 is given with its conserved first and last residue. D genes are given only for firm matches. Only part of the rows carry a size: once, few, many, or a class if the clone is expanded.

J gene,D gene,clone size,V gene,CDR3 protein,CDR3 DNA
TRBJ2-3,TRBD2,-,TRBV5-1,CASSPGLAGQDTQYF,TGCGCCAGCAGCCCGGGGCTAGCGGGGCAAGATACGCAGTATTTT
TRBJ2-3,-,few,TRBV9,CASSVVTTSTDTQYF,TGTGCCAGCAGCGTAGTGACAACCAGCACAGATACGCAGTATTTT
TRBJ2-3,TRBD2,-,TRBV30,CAWSDRTRITDTQYF,TGTGCCTGGAGTGACAGGACTAGGATCACAGATACGCAGTATTTT
TRBJ1-2,TRBD1,-,TRBV7-2,CASRSPGQGLGDGYTF,TGTGCCAGCAGATCTCCGGGACAGGGCCTAGGGGATGGCTACACCTTC
TRBJ1-2,TRBD1,-,TRBV6-1,CASRIGTGGSYGYTF,TGTGCCAGCAGGATAGGGACAGGGGGCAGCTATGGCTACACCTTC
TRBJ2-5,TRBD2,few,TRBV6-5,CARGDAGSGWETQYF,TGTGCCCGGGGGGATGCGGGGAGCGGGTGGGAGACCCAGTACTTC
TRBJ2-1,TRBD2,few,TRBV19,CASSGLAGGSYNEQFF,TGTGCCAGTAGTGGACTAGCGGGGGGGAGCTACAATGAGCAGTTCTTC
TRBJ2-4,-,-,TRBV5-4,CASREGTENIQYF,TGTGCCAGCAGGGAGGGGACGGAAAACATTCAGTACTTC
TRBJ2-3,TRBD2,-,TRBV7-8,CASSLFATSGGRADTQYF,TGTGCCAGCAGCTTATTCGCTACTAGCGGGGGGAGGGCAGATACGCAGTATTTT
TRBJ1-3,-,-,TRBV5-6,CASSWEGSFGNTIYF,TGTGCCAGCAGCTGGGAGGGATCATTTGGAAACACCATATATTTT
TRBJ2-1,TRBD2,-,TRBV7-2,CASSPGALAGGNEQFF,TGTGCCAGCAGCCCGGGCGCACTAGCGGGGGGAAATGAGCAGTTCTTC
TRBJ1-5,-,few,TRBV19,CASSIQGPLEPQHF,TGTGCCAGTAGTATTCAGGGTCCCTTGGAGCCCCAGCATTTT
TRBJ2-5,-,-,TRBV6-5,CASSYLGWETQYF,TGTGCCAGCAGCTACCTAGGATGGGAGACCCAGTACTTC
TRBJ2-6,-,few,TRBV30,CAWDRDNGANVLTF,TGTGCCTGGGACCGGGACAACGGGGCCAACGTCCTGACTTTC
TRBJ1-1,TRBD1,-,TRBV7-6,CASSLGGQADTEAFF,TGTGCCAGCAGCTTAGGTGGACAGGCGGACACTGAAGCTTTCTTT
TRBJ1-1,-,-,TRBV7-2,CASSFPLSPVNTEAFF,TGTGCCAGCAGCTTTCCCTTAAGCCCGGTCAACACTGAAGCTTTCTTT
TRBJ2-5,TRBD2,few,TRBV5-1,CASSLGRGGGAEETQYF,TGCGCCAGCAGCTTGGGAAGGGGCGGGGGGGCCGAAGAGACCCAGTACTTC
TRBJ1-3,-,many,TRBV5-4,CASSLGAGPGNTIYF,TGTGCCAGCAGCTTAGGGGCAGGCCCTGGAAACACCATATATTTT
TRBJ1-6,-,few,TRBV2,CASTGQPNSPLHF,TGTGCCAGCACAGGACAACCGAATTCACCCCTCCACTTT
TRBJ2-3,TRBD2,few,TRBV4-3,CASSQGGGLERDTQYF,TGCGCCAGCAGCCAAGGGGGGGGACTAGAGCGAGATACGCAGTATTTT
TRBJ1-2,TRBD1,-,TRBV6-5,CASSRDRNNYGYTF,TGTGCCAGCAGTCGGGACAGGAACAACTATGGCTACACCTTC
TRBJ2-2,-,-,TRBV29-1,CSVRGSFPNTGELFF,TGCAGCGTGAGGGGGTCCTTCCCGAACACCGGGGAGCTGTTTTTT
TRBJ2-7,TRBD1,-,TRBV4-1,CASSRTGISYEQYF,TGCGCCAGCTCCCGGACAGGGATCTCCTACGAGCAGTACTTC
TRBJ1-3,TRBD1,few,TRBV15,CATSRVGGGGNTIYF,TGTGCCACCAGCAGAGTAGGGGGCGGTGGAAACACCATATATTTT
TRBJ2-1,-,-,TRBV5-6,CASSKDRNEQFF,TGTGCCAGCAGTAAGGACAGAAATGAGCAGTTCTTC
TRBJ2-7,-,-,TRBV27,CASSFGQLYEQYF,TGTGCCAGCAGTTTCGGACAGCTCTACGAGCAGTACTTC
TRBJ2-7,TRBD2,few,TRBV7-8,CASSSAGADEQYF,TGTGCCAGCAGCTCAGCGGGGGCCGACGAGCAGTACTTC
TRBJ1-6,-,few,TRBV5-1,CASRATHAPNSPLHF,TGCGCCAGCAGAGCGACCCATGCTCCCAATTCACCCCTCCACTTT
TRBJ2-3,-,-,TRBV18,CASSSRRTSTDTQYF,TGTGCCAGCTCTTCACGGCGGACTAGCACAGATACGCAGTATTTT
TRBJ1-1,-,-,TRBV14,CASSPLPTEAFF,TGTGCCAGCAGCCCTCTTCCTACTGAAGCTTTCTTT
TRBJ1-2,TRBD1,-,TRBV7-9,CASRPGQSGYTF,TGTGCCAGCAGACCGGGACAGTCAGGCTACACCTTC
TRBJ1-1,-,few,TRBV25-1,CASSWGDNTEAFF,TGTGCCAGCAGTTGGGGGGACAACACTGAAGCTTTCTTT
TRBJ2-3,-,-,TRBV5-1,CASSRDFITDTQYF,TGCGCCAGCAGTCGGGACTTCATCACAGATACGCAGTATTTT
TRBJ2-7,-,few,TRBV11-2,CASSLDGGGVYEQYF,TGTGCCAGCAGCTTAGATGGAGGGGGCGTCTACGAGCAGTACTTC
TRBJ1-1,TRBD1,-,TRBV27,CASSSPWTGAEAFF,TGTGCCAGCAGTTCACCCTGGACAGGGGCTGAAGCTTTCTTT
TRBJ1-2,TRBD1,few,TRBV27,CASSTVGTANYGYTF,TGTGCCAGCAGCACGGTCGGGACAGCTAACTATGGCTACACCTTC
TRBJ2-5,TRBD1,-,TRBV5-4,CASRPQTGGEETQYF,TGTGCCAGCAGACCCCAGACAGGGGGCGAAGAGACCCAGTACTTC
TRBJ1-1,-,-,TRBV19,CASSIGSGANTEAFF,TGTGCCAGTAGTATAGGTAGCGGGGCGAACACTGAAGCTTTCTTT
TRBJ2-3,TRBD2,few,TRBV7-2,CASSLAASGGSTDTQYF,TGTGCCAGCAGCTTAGCGGCTAGCGGGGGGAGCACAGATACGCAGTATTTT
TRBJ2-6,-,few,TRBV9,CASSASLGGLMGSGANVLTF,TGTGCCAGCAGTGCGAGTCTGGGAGGCCTCATGGGCTCTGGGGCCAACGTCCTGACTTTC
TRBJ1-5,-,-,TRBV2,CASSGKHNQPQHF,TGTGCCAGCAGCGGGAAACATAATCAGCCCCAGCATTTT
TRBJ1-1,-,-,TRBV19,CASSIGLAEAFF,TGTGCCAGTAGTATAGGTCTTGCTGAAGCTTTCTTT
TRBJ1-1,TRBD1,-,TRBV6-5,CASSSFPTGWDTEAFF,TGTGCCAGCAGTTCTTTTCCGACAGGGTGGGACACTGAAGCTTTCTTT
TRBJ2-5,-,-,TRBV18,CASSPRRRQWETQYF,TGTGCCAGCTCACCACGGAGACGCCAGTGGGAGACCCAGTACTTC